This TCR beta chain was sequenced for a study of cytomegalovirus exposure and HLA in healthy donors. Study-wide points: Later analysis associated a missense DCLRE1C variant with TCR beta V- and J-gene trimming.

This clone has a handful of counts. Its antigen is not known. The primer mix had 60 Vbeta and 13 Jbeta primers. Clones were sequenced by immunoSEQ multiplex PCR, and TCRdb holds only the in-frame ones, with some missing. Among more than 100,000 clones listed, around 72% were seen once. The sequenced sample consisted of PBMCs. This TCR was sampled from a man in his fifties or sixties in good health and CMV-seropositive.

CDR3 in DNA: TGTGCCAGCAGTCCCCCCAGGGTCGCCTACACCTTC. This encodes CASSPPRVAYTF. The chain uses TRBV6-1 and TRBJ1-2; a weak D match, TRBD1 (5 bases). The germline V gene has CDR1 MNHNS and CDR2 SASEGT. The CDR3 consists of 12 residues. V was clipped by 5 bases and J by 10 bases, with 14 bases between them.